This T cell receptor beta chain was sequenced during a study of CD8+ T cells in alopecia areata. Study-level points and caveats: Scalp lesions, especially in alopecia totalis/universalis, had higher clonality than normal scalp.

The table lists this clone with a few counts. Its target is not known. RNA was isolated and reverse transcribed to cDNA, the sequencing template. The assay was immunoSEQ multiplex PCR, and TCRdb's table has in-frame clones only and misses some. The table records 65,000 to 100,000 clones, roughly half of them present only once. J gave up 2 bases and V 2 bases, and 2 bases lay outside the gene matches. The CDR3 contains 15 residues. Germline CDR1 is SQVTM and CDR2 is ANQGSEA. This TCR derives from a human donor with alopecia areata. The sequencing input was NKG2D-high CD8+ T cells sorted from blood. V usage is TRBV29-1 and J usage is TRBJ2-7; 14 positions agree with TRBD2. Here the CDR3 DNA reads TGCAGCGTTGAATGGGGACTAGCGGGAGCCTACGAGCAGTACTTC. The encoded protein is CSVEWGLAGAYEQYF.